These 10 T cell receptor beta chains were sequenced from one sample in a study of CD8+ T cells in alopecia areata. Treatment defined: oral pan-JAK inhibitor, 5-10 mg twice daily. Sequencing templates came from extracted RNA that was reverse transcribed into cDNA. Assay: immunoSEQ multiplex PCR; the TCRdb copy retains only in-frame clones and omits some. The sample holds about 220,000 clones, more than 45% seen once. The sequencing here drew on CD4+ T cells sorted from blood, taken at week 4, from a patient treated with tofacitinib. The origin of the receptors is a human donor with alopecia areata.

The chain has TRBV11-2 and TRBJ2-7, with D possibly TRBD1 on 6 matching bases. Germline lookup yields CDR1 SGHAT and CDR2 FQNNGV. The CDR3 covers 14 residues. The V and J ends lost 2 bases and 5 bases respectively, with 13 bases between them. CDR3 sequence: CASSLIQGFNEQYF. The CDR3 DNA follows: TGTGCCAGCAGCTTAATACAGGGTTTCAACGAGCAGTACTTC.

The chain links TRBV6-5 to TRBJ2-6; weak D call: TRBD1 (6 bases). The CDR3 has 16 residues. The V end was cut by 4 bases, the J end by 0 bases, with 10 bases between. The germline CDR1 and CDR2 sequences are MNHEY and SVGAGI. The CDR3 region has the DNA TGTGCCAGCAGTTCCGGGACAACCTCTGGGGCCAACGTCCTGACTTTC. This gives the protein CASSSGTTSGANVLTF.

The CDR3 sequence: CASSLEPLGQPQHF. The CDR3 DNA follows: TGTGCCAGCAGCTTAGAGCCTTTGGGTCAGCCCCAGCATTTT. The rearrangement uses TRBV7-2 and TRBJ1-5, with D hard to call. The CDR3 has 14 residues. The germline gives CDR1 SGHTA, CDR2 FQGNSA. Trimming left V 1 base short and J 6 bases short, with 10 bases between.

This chain links TRBV30 with TRBJ2-1; tentatively, D is TRBD1 (6 bases). V lost 4 bases and J 2 bases, leaving 18 bases between the germline ends. The germline V gene has CDR1 GTSNPN and CDR2 SVGIG (reference sequence). CDR3 length: 16 amino acids. CDR3 region: CAWNYRTVIPYNEQFF. The CDR3 region has the DNA TGTGCCTGGAACTATAGGACAGTCATTCCCTACAATGAGCAGTTCTTC.

The chain is built from TRBV29-1 and TRBJ2-3; no firm D call. Germline V lookup: CDR1 SQVTM, CDR2 ANQGSEA. The CDR3 has 16 amino acids. The V end was cut by 4 bases, the J end by 0 bases, with 17 bases between. In nucleotides, the CDR3 is TGCAGCGTTGTAGGAAGCGAAGACTCTAGCACAGATACGCAGTATTTT. Protein sequence: CSVVGSEDSSTDTQYF.

On this clone itself: Additional DNA sequences in this sample encode the identical CDR3. The chain combines TRBV27 with TRBJ1-5; possible D gene TRBD1, 5 bases. V was cut by 3 bases and J by 6 bases, with 9 bases left in between. Germline lookup yields CDR1 MNHEY and CDR2 SMNVEV (reference sequence). The CDR3 has 13 residues. CDR3 loop: CASSLGQGQPQHF. CDR3 DNA sequence: TGTGCCAGCAGTTTGGGCCAGGGTCAGCCCCAGCATTTT.

The V call is TRBV7-9, the J call TRBJ2-7; D is perhaps TRBD1 (5 bases). Germline CDR1 SEHNR, CDR2 FQNEAQ (reference sequence). V was trimmed by 5 bases and J by 1 base, leaving 15 bases between them. CDR3 length: 15 amino acids. As DNA, the CDR3 is TGTGCCAGCAGCAAGAACGGACAAAGATCCTACGAGCAGTACTTC. Its protein product is CASSKNGQRSYEQYF.

The V call is TRBV7-8, the J call TRBJ2-5; 7 bases match TRBD1. V lost 5 bases, J lost 7 bases, and 4 bases stayed unmatched. Germline CDR1 SGHVS, CDR2 FQNEAQ. This CDR3 has 12 amino acids. In nucleotides, the CDR3 is TGTGCCAGCAGCGCTACAGGGGCGACCCAGTACTTC. Translating gives CASSATGATQYF.

V and J are TRBV5-5 and TRBJ1-6, with D maybe TRBD1 (5 bases). There are 15 residues in the CDR3. The germline V gene encodes CDR1 SGHKS and CDR2 YYEKEE (reference sequence). Trimming shortened V by 4 bases and J by 0 bases, and 8 bases separated the two germline ends. In DNA, the CDR3 is TGTGCCAGCAGCAGACAGAGCTCCTATAATTCACCCCTCCACTTT. This gives the protein CASSRQSSYNSPLHF.

In its sample, this clone was seen many times. The chain joins TRBV5-6 to TRBJ1-4, with 8 bases aligning to TRBD1. This CDR3 is 15 amino acids long. Trimming took 4 bases from V and 3 from J; bases not matched to a gene: 5. CDR1 is SGHDT, CDR2 YYEEEE, per germline. The CDR3 DNA follows: TGTGCCAGCAGCCCCAGGGGGCGGGCTAATGAAAAACTGTTTTTT. Translation: CASSPRGRANEKLFF.